The 27 T cell receptor beta chains in this list originate from one sample, sequenced in a study of CD8 T cells in ankylosing spondylitis. No antigen has been assigned to these receptors. Study outcomes and limitations: It appeared that ankylosing spondylitis blood was characterized by a TCR beta motif of roughly 8 highly homologous variants.

TCRdb reanalysed the 5' RACE reads using MiXCR and keeps one entry per CDR3 protein. The top ten clones hold over 6.5% of a sample with approximately 550,000 distinct CDR3 sequences, roughly 12% of them seen once. The specimen was blood, either unsorted or a sorted T cell fraction (not recorded which). Receptors originate from a male donor with ankylosing spondylitis.

This clonotype was observed a handful of times. J is TRBJ2-7 and V is TRBV5-1; D may be TRBD1 (5 bases). The CDR3 has 13 amino acids. Germline loops: CDR1 SGHRS, CDR2 YFSETQ. V was trimmed by 1 base and J by 4 bases, leaving 9 bases between them. CDR3 in DNA: TGCGCCAGCAGCTTGACCCAGGGATACGAGCAGTACGTC. It is translated as CASSLTQGYEQYV.

CDR3 nucleotides: TGCAGTGCTAGAGCCTACGGGTATGGCTACACCTTC. It specifies CSARAYGYGYTF. V and J are TRBV20-1 and TRBJ1-2; D gene uncertain. Per the germline V gene, CDR1 is DFQATT and CDR2 is SNEGSKA (reference sequence). CDR3 size: 12 residues. The ends were cut back, 1 base at V and 5 bases at J, with 8 bases in the middle.

A few counts support this clonotype. This chain links TRBV20-1 with TRBJ2-1, with D tentatively TRBD2 (5 bases). Germline V gives CDR1 DFQATT, CDR2 SNEGSKA (reference sequence). The CDR3 loop spans 15 amino acids. With 0 bases removed from V and 0 bases from J, the gap between germline ends came to 9 bases. The CDR3 DNA reads as TGCAGTGCTAGAGATTTTACTAGCTCCTACAATGAGCAGTTCTTC. It encodes CSARDFTSSYNEQFF.

In its sample, this clonotype was seen a few times. The junction differs from germline at one of its ends, possibly a read error. The V gene is TRBV4-2, the J gene TRBJ2-5; 7 bases map to TRBD1. Germline assignment: CDR1 LGHNA and CDR2 YNFKEQ. The CDR3 has 15 residues. CDR3 nucleotides: TGTGCCTGCAGTAAAGTACAGGGGAACCAAGAGACCCAGTACTTC. It encodes CACSKVQGNQETQYF.

Regarding this clonotype: Since a much larger clone is just one base distant, this may be a read error. The gene calls are TRBV29-1 and TRBJ2-1; TRBD2 agrees at 7 bases. The closer fit of TRBJ2-7 to the DNA end suggests the J call may be wrong. This CDR3 has 12 residues. The V gene's germline CDR1 is SQVTM and CDR2 ANQGSEA. CDR3: CSGGSSYNEQYF. The DNA of the CDR3 is TGCAGCGGCGGGAGCTCCTACAATGAGCAGTACTTC.

In this sample, this clonotype turned up a few times. The V gene is TRBV24-1, the J gene TRBJ2-2, with D possibly being TRBD2 (6 bases). This CDR3 comprises 16 residues. Germline CDR1 and CDR2: KGHDR and SFDVKD. V was pared by 1 base and J by 2 bases, with 10 bases between. The chain's CDR3 is CATSDFRGSNTGELFF. CDR3 DNA: TGTGCCACCAGTGATTTTCGGGGGAGCAACACCGGGGAGCTGTTTTTT.

The chain recombines TRBV20-1 with TRBJ1-6; D remains ambiguous. Between the trimmed V and J ends, which lost 1 base and 6 bases, there was a span of 7 bases. The CDR3 has 13 residues. The germline V gene has CDR1 DFQATT and CDR2 SNEGSKA (reference sequence). This CDR3 reads CSARGESNSPLHF. In nucleotides, the CDR3 is TGCAGTGCTAGAGGAGAAAGTAATTCACCCCTCCACTTT.

The chain couples TRBV12-3 or TRBV12-4 to TRBJ2-2; 11 bases are a match to TRBD2. The length of the CDR3 is 14 residues. Unmatched junction bases numbered 5, after V lost 6 bases and J lost 8 bases. In DNA form, the CDR3 reads TGTGCCAGCAGCAAGACTAGCGGGATAGGGGAGCTGTTTTTT. Translating it yields CASSKTSGIGELFF.

This clonotype showed up just a few times. The chain combines TRBV3-1 with TRBJ2-2; tentatively, D is TRBD2 (5 bases). This CDR3 contains 15 residues. Germline loops: CDR1 LGHDT, CDR2 YNNKEL (reference sequence). The germline V and J ends were trimmed by 2 bases and 5 bases, with 12 bases remaining between them. CDR3 sequence: CASSQRREGTGELFF. The CDR3 DNA reads TGTGCCAGCAGCCAACGACGGGAAGGTACCGGGGAGCTGTTTTTT.

This clonotype was observed a few times. V usage is TRBV27 and J usage is TRBJ2-3, with a weak D call TRBD2 (7 bases). Germline CDR1 and CDR2: MNHEY and SMNVEV (reference sequence). V gave up 3 bases and J gave up 9 bases, with 16 bases separating them. The CDR3 extends over 14 amino acids. CDR3 coding DNA: TGTGCCAGCAGTTTTTCCGGAGGGGGGGGGACGCAGTATTTT. Amino acid sequence: CASSFSGGGGTQYF.

This clonotype turned up a few times. The CDR3: CSVAIGSYEQYF. For the CDR3, the DNA is TGCAGCGTTGCTATTGGGTCCTACGAGCAGTACTTC. V and J are TRBV29-1 and TRBJ2-7; D gene ambiguous. CDR1 is SQVTM and CDR2 is ANQGSEA in the germline V gene. CDR3 length: 12 residues. V lost 4 bases and J lost 1, with 8 bases in between.

This clonotype appeared a few times. The chain carries TRBV6-1 and TRBJ1-5; 9 positions match TRBD1. Germline V gives CDR1 MNHNS, CDR2 SASEGT. V shed 5 bases and J 5 bases; nucleotides not matched to a gene: 7. The CDR3 length is 15 residues. The CDR3 nucleotides read TGTGCCAGCAGTCGGGGACAGGGTGGGTATCAGCCCCAGCATTTT. Its protein product is CASSRGQGGYQPQHF.

This clonotype was observed at least ten times. The chain joins TRBV3-1 to TRBJ2-2; D gene ambiguous. Trimming left V 8 bases short and J 4 bases short, with 5 bases between. The CDR3 is 11 residues long. Per germline, CDR1 LGHDT and CDR2 YNNKEL (reference sequence). CDR3 sequence: CASRRTGELFF. The DNA for the CDR3 is TGTGCCAGCCGGCGCACCGGGGAGCTGTTTTTT. The full variable domain, its missing parts supplied by reference TRBV3-1 and TRBJ2-2, is DTAVSQTPKYLVTQMGNDKSIKCEQNLGHDTMYWYKQDSKKFLKIMFSYNNKELIINETVPNRFSPKSPDKAHLNLHINSLELGDSAVYFCASRRTGELFFGEGSRLTVL.

In this sample, this clonotype turned up a few times. V and J are TRBV4-1 and TRBJ1-1; 7 bases are a match to TRBD1. There are 15 residues in the CDR3. The junction had 6 bases not matched to a gene; V was cut back by 4 bases and J by 1 base. Per germline, CDR1 MGHRA and CDR2 YSYEKL. CDR3 region: CASSRTGTANTEAFF. In nucleotides, the CDR3 is TGCGCCAGCAGCCGAACCGGGACAGCGAACACTGAAGCTTTCTTT.

This clonotype was counted between two and nine times. The chain joins TRBV6-1 to TRBJ1-2; D unresolved. Germline assignment: CDR1 MNHNS and CDR2 SASEGT. The CDR3 sequence is 16 residues long. V lost 1 base and J lost 8, with 20 bases in between. DNA of the CDR3: TGTGCCAGCAGTGAAGGGGAGTTCGGGCGCCTATTGGGCTACACCTTC. This codes for CASSEGEFGRLLGYTF.

At least ten counts were recorded for this clonotype. The chain carries TRBV5-1 and TRBJ2-5, with D perhaps being TRBD1 or TRBD2 (6 bases each). The CDR3 spans 16 residues. V gave up 7 bases and J gave up 1 base, with 20 bases separating them. Germline V lookup: CDR1 SGHRS, CDR2 YFSETQ. Here the CDR3 reads CASAIGGQGIQETQYF. Written as DNA, the CDR3 is TGCGCCAGCGCCATAGGGGGGCAGGGGATCCAAGAGACCCAGTACTTC.

This clonotype has ten or more counts. This chain joins TRBV11-2 and TRBJ1-2; tentatively, D is TRBD1 (5 bases). The germline V and J ends were trimmed by 0 bases and 8 bases, with 10 bases remaining between them. The germline V gene encodes CDR1 SGHAT and CDR2 FQNNGV. The CDR3 contains 13 residues. The CDR3 DNA follows: TGTGCCAGCAGCTTAGAAGCTGGGGACGGCTACACCTTC. Translating gives CASSLEAGDGYTF. Based on the CDR3 plus reference TRBV11-2 and TRBJ1-2, the full variable domain is EAGVAQSPRYKIIEKRQSVAFWCNPISGHATLYWYQQILGQGPKLLIQFQNNGVVDDSQLPKDRFSAERLKGVDSTLKIQPAKLEDSAVYLCASSLEAGDGYTFGSGTRLTVV.

The rearrangement uses TRBV2 and TRBJ2-7, with D unresolved. The CDR3 contains 11 residues. Per germline, CDR1 SNHLY and CDR2 FYNNEI. The V and J ends lost 8 bases and 5 bases respectively, with 10 bases between them. The CDR3 bases are TGTGCCAGCCTCTGGTGGGACGAGCAGTACTTC. Translating gives CASLWWDEQYF.

This clonotype was detected only a few times. The V call is TRBV10-3, the J call TRBJ2-3, with D perhaps TRBD2 (5 bases). Looked up from germline, CDR1 is ENHRY and CDR2 is SYGVKD. The CDR3 has 15 residues. Trimming removed 6 bases from V and 0 bases from J, with 13 bases in between. This chain's CDR3 is CAISTPGISTDTQYF. Here the CDR3 DNA reads TGTGCCATCAGCACCCCGGGGATTAGCACAGATACGCAGTATTTT.

The chain employs TRBV10-3 and TRBJ1-1; D is undetermined. Germline assignment: CDR1 ENHRY and CDR2 SYGVKD. The length of the CDR3 is 10 residues. The V end was cut by 10 bases, the J end by 3 bases, with 6 bases between. The CDR3 DNA reads as TGTGCCACCGGGGACACTGAAGCTTTCTTT. This codes for CATGDTEAFF.

V usage is TRBV12-5 and J usage is TRBJ1-1; a weak D match, TRBD1 (5 bases). Germline loops: CDR1 LGHNT, CDR2 FRNRAP. Trimming removed 1 base from V and 6 bases from J, with 12 bases in between. The CDR3 consists of 14 residues. The CDR3 region is CASGLGPQGAEAFF. CDR3 nucleotides: TGTGCTAGTGGTTTGGGACCCCAAGGGGCTGAAGCTTTCTTT.

The sample holds a few counts of this clonotype. The chain joins TRBV20-1 to TRBJ2-1, with 9 bases aligning to TRBD1. The CDR3 spans 14 residues. Germline loops: CDR1 DFQATT, CDR2 SNEGSKA (reference sequence). J was trimmed by 8 bases and V by 6 bases; bases with no gene match: 11. The CDR3 is CSASKPGQGYEQFF. The CDR3 DNA reads as TGCAGTGCCTCTAAACCGGGACAGGGTTATGAGCAGTTCTTC.

Points on this clonotype: The CDR3 end shows no conserved phenylalanine or tryptophan, and so a read error is likely. This chain uses TRBV29-1 with TRBJ1-2; possibly TRBD1 for D (6 bases). V was pared by 1 base and J by 4 bases, with 10 bases between. Germline lookup yields CDR1 SQVTM and CDR2 ANQGSEA. The CDR3 spans 13 residues. The CDR3 DNA sequence: TGCAGCGTTGAAGCAGGGGCTGGCTATGGCTACACCTAC. This sequence encodes CSVEAGAGYGYTY.

This clonotype has just a few counts. The genes are TRBV11-2 and TRBJ1-2; D is uncertain. The V end was cut by 1 base, the J end by 3 bases, with 15 bases between. The CDR3 is 16 amino acids. Germline V gene sequence: CDR1 SGHAT, CDR2 FQNNGV. DNA for the CDR3: TGTGCCAGCAGCTTAGCCGCGACAAGAACGGACTATGGCTACACCTTC. Translated: CASSLAATRTDYGYTF.

The gene calls are TRBV20-1 and TRBJ1-4; the D is unclear. V lost 0 bases, J lost 6 bases, and 5 bases lay in between. This CDR3 comprises 12 residues. Germline V gene lookup returns CDR1 DFQATT and CDR2 SNEGSKA (reference sequence). CDR3 residues: CSARDSYEKLFF. CDR3 sequence (DNA): TGCAGTGCTAGAGATTCCTATGAAAAACTGTTTTTT.

This clonotype was seen repeatedly, ten times or more. The chain couples TRBV12-3 or TRBV12-4 to TRBJ2-1; 7 bases line up with TRBD2. This CDR3 has 11 amino acids. V gave up 7 bases and J gave up 9 bases; unmatched junction bases: 3. In nucleotides, the CDR3 is TGTGCCAGCACGGGAGGCCCTGAGCAGTTCTTC. Amino acid sequence: CASTGGPEQFF.

V and J are TRBV5-1 and TRBJ2-3; possibly TRBD1 for D (6 bases). V lost 1 base, J lost 0 bases, and 12 bases lay in between. Per the germline V gene, CDR1 is SGHRS and CDR2 is YFSETQ. This CDR3 contains 16 residues. The CDR3 bases are TGCGCCAGCAGCTTGTTTCCAGGGGCTAGCACAGATACGCAGTATTTT. Residues: CASSLFPGASTDTQYF. Using reference TRBV5-1 and TRBJ2-3 for the parts outside the CDR3, the full variable domain is KAGVTQTPRYLIKTRGQQVTLSCSPISGHRSVSWYQQTPGQGLQFLFEYFSETQRNKGNFPGRFSGRQFSNSRSEMNVSTLELGDSALYLCASSLFPGASTDTQYFGPGTRLTVL.